The 21 T cell receptor beta chains presented below share a single source sample, sequenced in a study of blood T cell repertoires in COVID-19. Sequenced by immunoSEQ multiplex PCR; TCRdb stores in-frame clones only, minus some. The sample contains around 79,000 clones, about 89% of which appear only once. Sequencing used peripheral blood. Receptor source: a man aged 65 to 85 with active or convalescent COVID-19.

V gene TRBV28 combines with J gene TRBJ1-5; D call uncertain. Germline CDR1 reads MDHEN; CDR2 reads SYDVKM. The germline V and J ends were trimmed by 4 bases and 2 bases, with 12 bases remaining between them. The CDR3 runs to 15 residues. CDR3 loop: CASSSLGAGNQPQHF. The CDR3 region has the DNA TGTGCCAGCAGTTCCCTGGGAGCCGGCAATCAGCCCCAGCATTTT.

The chain is built from TRBV7-9 and TRBJ1-3; D is unresolved. V lost 2 bases and J lost 6, with 8 bases in between. Germline V gene data show CDR1 as SEHNR and CDR2 as FQNEAQ (reference sequence). This CDR3 contains 13 residues. The CDR3 spells CASSLMGENTIYF. CDR3 DNA sequence: TGTGCCAGCAGCTTAATGGGAGAAAACACCATATATTTT.

J is TRBJ1-5 and V is TRBV19, with D possibly matching TRBD1 (5 bases). Trimming took 4 bases from V and 9 from J, leaving 19 bases between them. The CDR3 is 15 residues long. The germline CDR1 and CDR2 sequences are LNHDA and SQIVND (reference sequence). CDR3 in DNA: TGTGCCAGTAGTACAATAGGGACGGGGGAGACGCCCCAGCATTTT. It yields the protein CASSTIGTGETPQHF.

This chain connects TRBV19 to TRBJ2-2; D is possibly TRBD1 (6 bases). Per the germline V gene, CDR1 is LNHDA and CDR2 is SQIVND (reference sequence). The ends were cut back, 5 bases at V and 4 bases at J, with 17 bases in the middle. This CDR3 is built from 16 residues. For the CDR3, the DNA is TGTGCCAGTAGTCTTCACGGCAGGGGAAGCACCGGGGAGCTGTTTTTT. This encodes CASSLHGRGSTGELFF.

The chain carries TRBV30 and TRBJ1-1; D gene ambiguous. The CDR3 sequence is 11 residues long. Germline loops: CDR1 GTSNPN, CDR2 SVGIG (reference sequence). Trimming removed 3 bases from V and 11 bases from J, with 13 bases in between. The CDR3 sequence: CAWSANSNAFF. The DNA of the CDR3 is TGTGCCTGGAGCGCCAACTCAAACGCTTTCTTT.

The V and J genes are TRBV19 and TRBJ2-1; a weak D match, TRBD2 (5 bases). Germline V lookup: CDR1 LNHDA, CDR2 SQIVND (reference sequence). V was clipped by 5 bases and J by 1 base, with 12 bases between them. CDR3 length: 15 amino acids. For the CDR3, the DNA is TGTGCCAGTAGTCTCGGACTGGATTCCTACAATGAGCAGTTCTTC. This codes for CASSLGLDSYNEQFF. The complete variable domain, with remaining parts taken from reference TRBV19 and TRBJ2-1, reads DGGITQSPKYLFRKEGQNVTLSCEQNLNHDAMYWYRQDPGQGLRLIYYSQIVNDFQKGDIAEGYSVSREKKESFPLTVTSAQKNPTAFYLCASSLGLDSYNEQFFGPGTRLTVL.

The chain recombines TRBV11-2 with TRBJ2-1; 10 bases match TRBD2. Germline V gene sequence: CDR1 SGHAT, CDR2 FQNNGV. This CDR3 has 15 amino acids. V was clipped by 6 bases and J by 6 bases; unmatched bases: 8. CDR3 sequence: CASRFLAGVTNEQFF. The CDR3 region has the DNA TGTGCCAGCAGGTTCCTAGCGGGAGTAACCAATGAGCAGTTCTTC.

This chain connects TRBV5-5 to TRBJ2-5; D is unclear. CDR3 length: 14 residues. V dropped 2 bases and J dropped 1 base, with 9 bases sitting between them. Germline lookup yields CDR1 SGHKS and CDR2 YYEKEE (reference sequence). CDR3 coding DNA: TGTGCCAGCAGCTTTCAACAGCTCCAAGAGACCCAGTACTTC. It yields the protein CASSFQQLQETQYF.

The V call is TRBV6-6, the J call TRBJ1-5; D perhaps matches TRBD1 (5 bases). Trimming took 7 bases from V and 3 from J, leaving 16 bases between them. The CDR3 has 15 residues. Germline V gene sequence: CDR1 MNHNY, CDR2 SVGAGI (reference sequence). In DNA form, the CDR3 reads TGTGCCAGCATGTTCAGGACACCAAACAATCAGCCCCAGCATTTT. It is translated as CASMFRTPNNQPQHF.

The V gene is TRBV18, the J gene TRBJ2-7; perhaps TRBD1 as D (6 bases). Germline V gene data show CDR1 as KGHSH and CDR2 as LQKENI. Trimming stripped 1 base from V and 4 bases from J, with 20 bases between. This CDR3 contains 17 residues. In nucleotides, the CDR3 is TGTGCCAGCTCACCACAACTTGACAGGAACGGAAGGTACGAGCAGTACTTC. Protein product: CASSPQLDRNGRYEQYF.

This CDR3 is CASSTPGLAYEQYF. CDR3 nucleotides: TGTGCCAGCAGTACCCCGGGACTCGCCTACGAGCAGTACTTC. This chain links TRBV27 with TRBJ2-7; maybe TRBD2 (6 bases). This CDR3 contains 14 residues. Per germline, CDR1 MNHEY and CDR2 SMNVEV (reference sequence). V shed 5 bases and J shed 2 bases, with 13 bases lying between them.

This sequence joins TRBV5-1 and TRBJ2-1; D perhaps matches TRBD1 (5 bases). CDR3 size: 15 residues. The germline V and J ends were trimmed by 4 bases and 7 bases, with 18 bases remaining between them. Germline V gives CDR1 SGHRS, CDR2 YFSETQ. As DNA, the CDR3 is TGCGCCAGCAGCCCTAGGCTGACAGCAAGAAATGAGCAGTTCTTC. Residues: CASSPRLTARNEQFF.

The chain's CDR3 is CAISRGGTSETQYF. CDR3 bases: TGTGCCATCAGCCGGGGGGGGACTAGCGAGACCCAGTACTTC. The chain uses TRBV10-3 and TRBJ2-5; TRBD2 matches 9 bases. Unmatched junction bases numbered 7, after V lost 6 bases and J lost 5 bases. The length of the CDR3 is 14 residues. Per the germline V gene, CDR1 is ENHRY and CDR2 is SYGVKD.

The chain employs TRBV7-2 and TRBJ2-2; 11 positions match TRBD2. With 0 bases clipped from V and 5 bases from J, the junction kept 2 bases outside the gene matches. There are 16 residues in the CDR3. Germline lookup yields CDR1 SGHTA and CDR2 FQGNSA. Here the CDR3 DNA reads TGTGCCAGCAGCTTAGCTAGCGGGAGGGTTACCGGGGAGCTGTTTTTT. It codes for CASSLASGRVTGELFF.

V and J are TRBV7-9 and TRBJ1-1; D is undetermined. The CDR3 is 15 amino acids. CDR1 SEHNR and CDR2 FQNEAQ come from the germline V gene (reference sequence). V was cut by 5 bases and J by 6 bases, with 19 bases left in between. This chain's CDR3 is CASSPRGIQGSEAFF. CDR3 DNA: TGTGCCAGCAGCCCACGGGGTATACAAGGGTCTGAAGCTTTCTTT.

The chain recombines TRBV7-9 with TRBJ1-1, with D unresolved. The germline CDR1 and CDR2 sequences are SEHNR and FQNEAQ (reference sequence). V was pared by 3 bases and J by 5 bases, with 10 bases between. This CDR3 comprises 13 residues. This chain's CDR3 is CASSFSGYTEAFF. The CDR3 nucleotides read TGTGCCAGCAGCTTCAGCGGGTATACTGAAGCTTTCTTT.

Of note for this clone: A read error may produce the germline difference seen at one junction end. The chain recombines TRBV28 with TRBJ2-3; 13 nucleotides match TRBD2. Per the germline V gene, CDR1 is MDHEN and CDR2 is SYDVKM. This CDR3 region has 16 residues. CDR3 sequence reads: CASRLRTSGSTVTQYF. The CDR3 DNA reads as TGTGCCAGCAGACTAAGGACTAGCGGGAGTACAGTTACGCAGTATTTT.

The rearrangement uses TRBV18 and TRBJ2-5, with D hard to call. The CDR3 is made up of 12 amino acids. Trimming pared 4 bases from V and 2 bases from J, leaving 5 bases between. CDR1 and CDR2 from the germline V gene are KGHSH and LQKENI. The DNA of the CDR3 is TGTGCCAGCTCACAACTACAAGAGACCCAGTACTTC. This translates into CASSQLQETQYF.

This chain connects TRBV7-9 to TRBJ2-3; 10 nucleotides align to TRBD2. CDR1 SEHNR and CDR2 FQNEAQ come from the germline V gene (reference sequence). The CDR3 totals 15 residues. V lost 5 bases to trimming and J lost 4 bases; unmatched junction nucleotides: 6. The CDR3 nucleotides read TGTGCCAGCAGCCCTAGCGGGAGTATCGCAGATACGCAGTATTTT. It specifies CASSPSGSIADTQYF.

The V gene is TRBV19, the J gene TRBJ2-1, with 9 bases lining up with TRBD2. The junction had 10 bases not matched to a gene; V was cut back by 5 bases and J by 8 bases. The CDR3 totals 15 residues. The germline V gene has CDR1 LNHDA and CDR2 SQIVND (reference sequence). CDR3: CASSLRVAGDDEQFF. CDR3 nucleotide sequence: TGTGCCAGTAGTCTGAGGGTAGCGGGAGACGATGAGCAGTTCTTC. Together with reference TRBV19 and TRBJ2-1, the CDR3 gives the full variable domain: DGGITQSPKYLFRKEGQNVTLSCEQNLNHDAMYWYRQDPGQGLRLIYYSQIVNDFQKGDIAEGYSVSREKKESFPLTVTSAQKNPTAFYLCASSLRVAGDDEQFFGPGTRLTVL.

J is TRBJ2-7 and V is TRBV30; tentatively, D is TRBD1 (6 bases). Per germline, CDR1 GTSNPN and CDR2 SVGIG (reference sequence). Trimming removed 2 bases at V and 3 bases at J, with 14 bases between. CDR3 length: 14 residues. The CDR3 loop reads CAWSRSGVDYEQYF. DNA of the CDR3: TGTGCCTGGAGTAGGTCAGGGGTTGACTACGAGCAGTACTTC.